The clone carrying this TCR beta chain was found a few times. Antigen: not known. In the library, individual cDNA molecules carried attached unique molecular identifiers. TCRdb analysed the 5' RACE reads with MiXCR anew, one entry per CDR3 protein. The sample holds about 84,000 distinct CDR3 sequences, 12% seen once. The data were obtained in a study of early T cells in non-severe SARS-CoV-2 infection. The CDR3 runs to 16 residues. The V and J ends lost 2 bases and 6 bases, in that order; junction bases with no gene match: 16. CDR1 is GTSNPN and CDR2 is SVGIG in the germline V gene (reference sequence). Notes on the study in general: Matching results from VDJdb favored anti-spike CD8 responses, leaving private and CD4 specificities undetected.

This TCR was sampled from an adult who was a healthcare worker with PCR-confirmed SARS-CoV-2 infection or an uninfected control (not recorded which). Sequenced sample: whole blood. This chain joins TRBV30 and TRBJ2-7; TRBD2 agrees at 7 bases. CDR3 sequence (DNA): TGTGCCTGGAGTTCGAGAGAGCGGGGCCTCGGGAGCGAGCAGTACTTC. This codes for CAWSSRERGLGSEQYF.